The present T cell receptor (beta chain) was sequenced within a study of cytomegalovirus exposure and HLA in healthy donors. Overall study findings and caveats: Sequencing likely generated an artifact that appeared as a cluster of highly shared sequence variants. In a later analysis, DRB1 alleles had the most associated TCRs; HLA-C alleles the fewest.

The germline gives CDR1 KGHSH, CDR2 LQKENI. With 0 bases removed from V and 6 bases from J, the gap between germline ends came to 11 bases. The CDR3 totals 15 residues. Primers included in the PCR were 60 Vbeta and 13 Jbeta primers. Sequencing used immunoSEQ multiplex PCR; TCRdb keeps in-frame clones, though not all of them. The sample lists over 100,000 clones; 65% to 90% were seen once. To note about this clone: No antigen is known for it.

The sample taken for sequencing was PBMCs. This chain links TRBV18 with TRBJ1-4; D perhaps matches TRBD1 (5 bases). The TCR was taken from a woman between 25 and 40 years old in good health and CMV-seronegative. CDR3 sequence reads: CASSPPNRGDEKLFF. The CDR3 nucleotides read TGTGCCAGCTCACCACCGAATCGGGGGGATGAAAAACTGTTTTTT.